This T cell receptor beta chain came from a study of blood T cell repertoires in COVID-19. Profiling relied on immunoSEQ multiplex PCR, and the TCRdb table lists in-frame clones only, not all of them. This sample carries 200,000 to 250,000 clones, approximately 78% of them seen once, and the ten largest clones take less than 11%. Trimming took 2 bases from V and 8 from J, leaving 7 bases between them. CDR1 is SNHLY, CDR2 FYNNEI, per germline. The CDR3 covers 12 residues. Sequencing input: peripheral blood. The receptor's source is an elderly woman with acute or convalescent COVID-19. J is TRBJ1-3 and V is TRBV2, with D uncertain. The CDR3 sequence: CASSEYVDTIYF. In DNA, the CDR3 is TGTGCCAGCAGTGAATATGTTGACACCATATATTTT. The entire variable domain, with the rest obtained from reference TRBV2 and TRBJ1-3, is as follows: EPEVTQTPSHQVTQMGQEVILRCVPISNHLYFYWYRQILGQKVEFLVSFYNNEISEKSEIFDDQFSVERPDGSNFTLKIRSTKLEDSAMYFCASSEYVDTIYFGEGSWLTVV.